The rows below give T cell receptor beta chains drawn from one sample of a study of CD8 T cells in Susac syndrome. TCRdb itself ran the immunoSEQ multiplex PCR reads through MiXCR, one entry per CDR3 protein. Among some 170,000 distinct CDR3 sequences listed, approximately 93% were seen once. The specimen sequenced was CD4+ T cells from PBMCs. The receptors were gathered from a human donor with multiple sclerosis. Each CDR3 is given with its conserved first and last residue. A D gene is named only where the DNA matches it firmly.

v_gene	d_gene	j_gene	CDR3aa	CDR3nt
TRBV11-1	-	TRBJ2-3	CASSSSNRDTQYF	TGTGCCAGCAGCTCCTCCAACCGAGATACGCAGTATTTT
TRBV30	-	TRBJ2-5	CAWSVTLETQYF	TGTGCCTGGAGTGTAACGCTTGAGACCCAGTACTTC
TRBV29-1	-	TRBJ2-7	CSARRANQYEQYF	TGCAGCGCCCGGCGAGCTAACCAGTACGAGCAGTACTTC
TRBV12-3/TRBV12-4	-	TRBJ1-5	CASNYQVGPGGHQPQHF	TGTGCCAGCAACTACCAAGTGGGGCCGGGGGGTCATCAGCCCCAGCATTTT
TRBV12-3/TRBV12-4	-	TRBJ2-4	CASSWIRNIQYF	TGTGCCAGCAGTTGGATTCGGAACATTCAGTACTTC
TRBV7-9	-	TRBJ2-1	CASSLGAGIIIRGYNEQFF	TGTGCCAGCAGCTTAGGGGCGGGAATCATCATTAGGGGGTACAATGAGCAGTTCTTC
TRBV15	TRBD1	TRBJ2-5	CATSGGAAGGRETQYF	TGTGCCACCAGCGGTGGGGCCGCAGGGGGCCGAGAGACCCAGTACTTC
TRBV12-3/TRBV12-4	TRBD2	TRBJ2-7	CASSLGPGRESYEQYF	TGTGCCAGCAGTTTAGGCCCCGGGAGGGAGTCCTACGAGCAGTACTTC
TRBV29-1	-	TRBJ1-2	CSVGPTQSNYGYTF	TGCAGCGTTGGACCGACCCAGTCTAACTATGGCTACACCTTC
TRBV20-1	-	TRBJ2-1	CSARTAQGSYNEQFF	TGCAGTGCTAGAACCGCGCAGGGCTCCTACAATGAGCAGTTCTTC